Listed below are T cell receptor beta chains from one sample, sequenced in a study of cytomegalovirus exposure and HLA in healthy donors. Measured with immunoSEQ multiplex PCR; TCRdb has only the in-frame clones, and not every one. The sample shows about 60,000 clones, 75% to 85% of them seen only once. Sequencing was carried out using PBMCs. The receptors originated from a male donor in good health and CMV-seronegative. CDR3s include the opening cysteine and the closing phenylalanine or tryptophan. A D gene is named only where the DNA matches it firmly. Only part of the rows carry a size: once, few, many, or a class if the clone is expanded.

CDR3 protein	CDR3 DNA	D gene	V gene	J gene	clone size
CASSFLPTVYNEQFF	TGTGCCAGCAGTTTCCTACCGACTGTCTACAATGAGCAGTTCTTC	.	TRBV27	TRBJ2-1	few
CASSSQQGASHF	TGTGCCAGCAGCTCACAACAGGGGGCCAGTCATTTT	TRBD1	TRBV7-2	TRBJ1-5	.
CASSSDFLTDTQYF	TGTGCCAGCAGCTCGGACTTCCTCACAGATACGCAGTATTTT	.	TRBV5-6	TRBJ2-3	.
CASSQASLAGTVGQFF	TGTGCCAGCAGCCAAGCCTCCCTAGCGGGGACTGTGGGACAGTTCTTC	TRBD2	TRBV4-2	TRBJ2-1	once
CSVPGGYRGTEAFF	TGCAGCGTCCCTGGGGGCTATCGGGGCACTGAAGCTTTCTTT	.	TRBV29-1	TRBJ1-1	.
CAISGLAGGSNTGELFF	TGTGCCATCAGCGGACTAGCGGGGGGATCGAACACCGGGGAGCTGTTTTTT	TRBD2	TRBV10-3	TRBJ2-2	.
CASSPSPIYFGETQYF	TGCGCCAGCAGCCCCTCACCGATTTACTTCGGGGAGACCCAGTACTTC	.	TRBV5-1	TRBJ2-5	.
CASIEGVESTGELFF	TGCGCCAGCATCGAGGGGGTAGAAAGCACCGGGGAGCTGTTTTTT	.	TRBV5-1	TRBJ2-2	.
CASSKIGQGNEKLFF	TGTGCCAGTAGTAAGATTGGACAGGGTAATGAAAAACTGTTTTTT	TRBD1	TRBV19	TRBJ1-4	once
CASSIISGGTNEQFF	TGTGCCAGCAGCATCATAAGCGGGGGGACGAATGAGCAGTTCTTC	TRBD2	TRBV9	TRBJ2-1	.
CASNPGRGTQYF	TGTGCCAGCAACCCCGGGAGGGGTACGCAGTATTTT	TRBD2	TRBV14	TRBJ2-3	.
CASSQEQVYNEQFF	TGCGCCAGCAGCCAAGAACAGGTCTACAATGAGCAGTTCTTC	.	TRBV4-1	TRBJ2-1	.
CASSGRRQVGSSDTQYF	TGTGCCAGCAGTGGAAGGAGGCAAGTAGGGAGCTCAGATACGCAGTATTTT	.	TRBV27	TRBJ2-3	once
CASSPERGTGFEKLFF	TGCGCCAGCAGCCCCGAAAGGGGGACAGGGTTCGAAAAACTGTTTTTT	TRBD1	TRBV4-3	TRBJ1-4	.
CASSPTRDTEAFF	TGTGCCAGCAGCCCGACCAGGGACACTGAAGCTTTCTTT	.	TRBV5-4	TRBJ1-1	.
CATRADTVTEAFF	TGTGCCACCAGAGCCGACACAGTTACTGAAGCTTTCTTT	.	TRBV15	TRBJ1-1	.
CASSEGATSTGELFF	TGTGCCAGCAGCGAGGGGGCTACTTCAACCGGGGAGCTGTTTTTT	TRBD1	TRBV9	TRBJ2-2	.
CASSLPSYEQYF	TGTGCCAGCAGCTTACCATCCTACGAGCAGTACTTC	.	TRBV7-2	TRBJ2-7	.
CASSPPNTPVETQYF	TGTGCCAGCTCACCACCGAATACCCCGGTTGAGACCCAGTACTTC	.	TRBV18	TRBJ2-5	.
CASSPSRQGDQPQHF	TGTGCCAGCAGCCCCAGCCGACAGGGCGATCAGCCCCAGCATTTT	TRBD1	TRBV7-6	TRBJ1-5	few
CASSQFSILNLPTRGNQPQHF	TGCGCCAGCAGTCAATTTAGCATCCTTAATTTGCCTACGAGGGGCAATCAGCCCCAGCATTTT	.	TRBV23-1	TRBJ1-5	.
CASSKAASGGRGEQFF	TGTGCCAGCAGCAAAGCGGCTAGCGGGGGGAGGGGTGAGCAGTTCTTC	.	TRBV21-1	TRBJ2-1	.
CASSEKQGKNTEAFF	TGCGCCAGCAGCGAAAAACAGGGTAAGAACACTGAAGCTTTCTTT	.	TRBV5-1	TRBJ1-1	.
CATSRDRGNNEQFF	TGTGCCACCAGCCGGGACAGGGGGAACAATGAGCAGTTCTTC	TRBD1	TRBV15	TRBJ2-1	.
CASSPDTVKEKLFF	TGTGCCAGCTCACCAGACACAGTGAAAGAAAAACTGTTTTTT	.	TRBV18	TRBJ1-4	.
CASSLALGGGRYNEQFF	TGTGCCAGCAGTTTAGCCCTAGGCGGGGGGCGATACAATGAGCAGTTCTTC	TRBD2	TRBV27	TRBJ2-1	once
CASSDLGVDNQPQHF	TGTGCCAGCAGTGATCTAGGAGTTGACAATCAGCCCCAGCATTTT	.	TRBV6-1	TRBJ1-5	.
CASSPTGQNTEAFF	TGTGCCAGCAGCCCGACAGGGCAAAACACTGAAGCTTTCTTT	TRBD1	TRBV9	TRBJ1-1	few
CASSLVAQGDYEQYF	TGTGCCAGCAGCTTAGTGGCCCAGGGGGACTACGAGCAGTACTTC	TRBD1	TRBV11-2	TRBJ2-7	.
CASSLGPDSSYEQYF	TGCGCCAGCAGCTTGGGGCCTGACAGCTCCTACGAGCAGTACTTC	.	TRBV5-1	TRBJ2-7	.
CASRPGLAGGNEQFF	TGTGCCAGCAGGCCGGGACTAGCGGGAGGAAATGAGCAGTTCTTC	TRBD2	TRBV2	TRBJ2-1	.
CASSTRDSSNEKLFF	TGTGCCAGCAGCACACGGGACAGCTCTAATGAAAAACTGTTTTTT	TRBD1	TRBV7-8	TRBJ1-4	.
CASWLGTVSTDTQYF	TGTGCCAGCTGGCTAGGGACAGTTAGCACAGATACGCAGTATTTT	TRBD1	TRBV5-6	TRBJ2-3	few
CASSVQDRGLTEAFF	TGTGCCAGCAGCGTACAGGACAGGGGTCTCACTGAAGCTTTCTTT	TRBD1	TRBV9	TRBJ1-1	.
CASSEPGQVRGGYTF	TGTGCCAGTAGTGAACCGGGACAGGTCCGTGGTGGCTACACCTTC	TRBD1	TRBV19	TRBJ1-2	.
CASSNLGQEGLFGYTF	TGCGCCAGCAGCAACCTGGGGCAGGAAGGGCTTTTTGGCTACACCTTC	.	TRBV4-1	TRBJ1-2	.
CASGDPGTLEGYTF	TGTGCCTCAGGGGACCCAGGCACGCTAGAAGGCTACACCTTC	.	TRBV28	TRBJ1-2	once
CASSPGGPGYGYTF	TGTGCCAGCTCACCAGGAGGCCCAGGCTATGGCTACACCTTC	.	TRBV18	TRBJ1-2	few
CASSFSGTRSEAFF	TGTGCCAGCAGCTTTTCCGGGACAAGATCTGAAGCTTTCTTT	.	TRBV7-2	TRBJ1-1	.
CASSERQIVNTEAFF	TGTGCCAGCAGTGAAAGACAGATAGTGAACACTGAAGCTTTCTTT	.	TRBV2	TRBJ1-1	.
CASSPRASGGVDTQYF	TGTGCCAGCAGTCCTCGTGCTAGCGGGGGGGTGGATACGCAGTATTTT	TRBD2	TRBV5-4	TRBJ2-3	.
CASSWADDYQETQYF	TGTGCCAGTAGTTGGGCAGACGATTACCAAGAGACCCAGTACTTC	.	TRBV19	TRBJ2-5	.
CASSLPVGQGARSNYEQYF	TGTGCCAGCAGCTTGCCGGTAGGACAGGGGGCGAGGAGTAACTACGAGCAGTACTTC	TRBD1	TRBV5-4	TRBJ2-7	.